Each of the 24 T cell receptor beta chains below was sequenced from the same sample in a study of ipilimumab plus nivolumab after autologous stem cell transplantation. Assay: immunoSEQ multiplex PCR; the TCRdb copy retains only in-frame clones and omits some. The repertoire consists of some 43,000 clones, with over 75% occurring once and the leading ten covering around 0.9%. Sequenced material: PBMCs, taken in a trial of ipilimumab plus nivolumab as post-transplant consolidation. The receptors were sampled from a male donor with multiple myeloma.

The rearrangement uses TRBV28 and TRBJ2-1; D possibly uses TRBD1 or TRBD2 (5 bases each). This CDR3 contains 17 residues. The V and J ends lost 7 bases and 0 bases respectively, with 19 bases between them. CDR1 and CDR2 from the germline V gene are MDHEN and SYDVKM. CDR3 sequence: CASNDQFLRGSYNEQFF. In nucleotides, the CDR3 is TGTGCCAGCAACGACCAATTCTTGAGGGGCTCCTACAATGAGCAGTTCTTC.

This chain links TRBV28 with TRBJ1-4; the D gene is possibly TRBD1 (5 bases). Germline lookup yields CDR1 MDHEN and CDR2 SYDVKM. The CDR3 spans 16 residues. V lost 6 bases and J lost 7, with 21 bases in between. The CDR3 DNA is TGTGCCAGCAGGTATGCCCAGGGCAGGGCGAGTGAAAAACTGTTTTTT. It codes for CASRYAQGRASEKLFF.

V gene TRBV5-1 combines with J gene TRBJ2-5; D gene ambiguous. The CDR3 length is 14 residues. The V end lost 0 bases, the J end lost 5 bases, and 11 bases lay between the germline ends. The germline V gene encodes CDR1 SGHRS and CDR2 YFSETQ. The CDR3 nucleotides are TGCGCCAGCAGCTTGGCGAGGTTTGATGAGACCCAGTACTTC. It codes for CASSLARFDETQYF.

The CDR3 spells CASSFGRTNYGYTF. The CDR3, as DNA: TGTGCCAGCAGCTTTGGACGGACGAACTATGGCTACACCTTC. The gene calls are TRBV7-8 and TRBJ1-2; unclear D gene. The CDR3 has 14 amino acids. Germline CDR1 SGHVS, CDR2 FQNEAQ. Trimming stripped 3 bases from V and 2 bases from J, with 10 bases between. Variable domain in full (rest from reference TRBV7-8 and TRBJ1-2): GAGVSQSPRYKVAKRGQDVALRCDPISGHVSLFWYQQALGQGPEFLTYFQNEAQLDKSGLPSDRFFAERPEGSVSTLKIQRTQQEDSAVYLCASSFGRTNYGYTFGSGTRLTVV.

The chain couples TRBV28 to TRBJ1-2; 10 bases match TRBD1. The V gene end was trimmed by 9 bases and the J gene end by 7 bases; junction bases not matched to a gene: 11. This CDR3 is 14 amino acids long. Germline CDR1 is MDHEN and CDR2 is SYDVKM. In DNA form, the CDR3 reads TGTGCCAGTATTCCGGGACAGGGGTCTGGTGGCTACACCTTC. Protein product: CASIPGQGSGGYTF.

This chain joins TRBV28 and TRBJ2-7; either TRBD1 or TRBD2 may supply D (6 bases each). CDR1 is MDHEN and CDR2 is SYDVKM in the germline V gene. Trimming cost V 6 bases and J 0 bases, with 15 bases left between them. The CDR3 contains 15 residues. The CDR3 coding sequence is TGTGCCAGCAGCCCCGGACAGACTAGCTCCTACGAGCAGTACTTC. Translation: CASSPGQTSSYEQYF.

The chain has TRBV7-6 and TRBJ2-7; no clear D. The germline V gene has CDR1 SGHVS and CDR2 FNYEAQ. The CDR3 is made up of 15 amino acids. V lost 0 bases and J 3 bases, leaving 12 bases between the germline ends. This chain's CDR3 is CASSLAGVSRYEQYF. CDR3 nucleotides: TGTGCCAGCAGCTTAGCTGGAGTCTCTCGCTACGAGCAGTACTTC.

The chain carries TRBV6-5 and TRBJ1-5; D remains unclear. The ends were cut back, 2 bases at V and 2 bases at J, with 7 bases in the middle. The germline V gene encodes CDR1 MNHEY and CDR2 SVGAGI. The length of the CDR3 is 14 residues. DNA for the CDR3: TGTGCCAGCAGTTACAATGGTCGCAATCAGCCCCAGCATTTT. Translation: CASSYNGRNQPQHF.

The chain combines TRBV19 with TRBJ2-2, with D perhaps given as TRBD1 or TRBD2 (5 bases each). V lost 8 bases to trimming and J lost 6 bases, with 16 bases between them. The CDR3 covers 14 residues. The V gene's germline CDR1 is LNHDA and CDR2 SQIVND (reference sequence). CDR3 loop: CASFDWGKSGELFF. The CDR3 DNA reads TGTGCCAGTTTTGACTGGGGGAAGTCCGGGGAGCTGTTTTTT.

Here the CDR3 reads CASSLIGQGAYEQYF. Here the CDR3 DNA reads TGTGCCAGCAGTTTAATCGGGCAGGGGGCCTACGAGCAGTACTTC. This chain connects TRBV28 to TRBJ2-7, with 7 nucleotides matching TRBD1. The CDR3 contains 15 residues. Germline assignment: CDR1 MDHEN and CDR2 SYDVKM. After removal of 2 bases from V and 2 bases from J, the junction contained 6 bases not matched to a gene.

This clone was seen more than once but under ten times. This rearrangement joins TRBV10-3 to TRBJ1-5; no firm D call. CDR3 size: 14 residues. Germline assignment: CDR1 ENHRY and CDR2 SYGVKD. V was shortened by 5 bases and J by 0 bases, with 8 bases between the two germline ends. CDR3 in DNA: TGTGCCATCAGTTCGGGAGGTAGCAATCAGCCCCAGCATTTT. This encodes CAISSGGSNQPQHF.

The CDR3 nucleotides are TGTGCCAGCGCCCAACCCCTCGGGGGGATCCCGTACGAGCAGTACTTC. Protein: CASAQPLGGIPYEQYF. The chain carries TRBV6-4 and TRBJ2-7; 7 nucleotides agree with TRBD2. CDR3 length equals 16 residues. CDR1 is MRHNA, CDR2 SNTAGT, per germline. The V and J ends lost 8 bases and 4 bases, in that order; junction bases with no gene match: 17.

The V and J genes are TRBV11-2 and TRBJ2-2, with D possibly called TRBD1 or TRBD2 (6 bases each). Germline-derived CDR1 and CDR2 are SGHAT and FQNNGV. CDR3 size: 14 residues. Trimming cost V 2 bases and J 6 bases, with 10 bases left between them. The CDR3 nucleotides are TGTGCCAGCAGCTTACAGGGGACTGCCGGGGAGCTGTTTTTT. Amino acid sequence: CASSLQGTAGELFF.

This sequence joins TRBV5-4 and TRBJ2-5; D is possibly TRBD1 (5 bases). Germline CDR1 SGHNT, CDR2 YYREEE (reference sequence). The CDR3 loop spans 15 amino acids. Trimming left V 3 bases short and J 4 bases short, with 16 bases between. As DNA, the CDR3 is TGTGCCAGCAGCTCGCTGGGAATAGGGGCAGAGACCCAGTACTTC. This gives the protein CASSSLGIGAETQYF.

This chain uses TRBV18 with TRBJ2-4, with 8 bases fitting TRBD1. V trimming: 4 bases; J trimming: 2 bases; junction bases outside the gene matches: 7. The CDR3 has 16 residues. CDR1 is KGHSH and CDR2 is LQKENI in the germline V gene. This CDR3 is CASSQLPGGTKNIQYF. CDR3 nucleotide sequence: TGTGCCAGCTCACAACTGCCAGGGGGCACCAAAAACATTCAGTACTTC.

CDR3 DNA sequence: TGTGCCTGGAGTGTACTAGTCTATGGCTACACCTTC. This sequence encodes CAWSVLVYGYTF. The chain recombines TRBV30 with TRBJ1-2; D remains unclear. The CDR3 totals 12 residues. Trimming left V 0 bases short and J 4 bases short, with 6 bases between. Germline V gives CDR1 GTSNPN, CDR2 SVGIG (reference sequence). Full variable domain (remainder filled in from reference TRBV30 and TRBJ1-2): SQTIHQWPATLVQPVGSPLSLECTVEGTSNPNLYWYRQAAGRGLQLLFYSVGIGQISSEVPQNLSASRPQDRQFILSSKKLLLSDSGFYLCAWSVLVYGYTFGSGTRLTVV.

The chain recombines TRBV9 with TRBJ2-7; tentatively, D is TRBD2 (5 bases). The V end lost 0 bases, the J end lost 5 bases, and 15 bases lay between the germline ends. There are 15 residues in the CDR3. The V gene's germline CDR1 is SGDLS and CDR2 YYNGEE. The CDR3 region is CASSVDNGIGNEQYF. The CDR3 nucleotides are TGTGCCAGCAGCGTAGACAACGGGATAGGGAACGAGCAGTACTTC.

The V gene is TRBV6-5, the J gene TRBJ1-2; D ambiguous. Trimming stripped 2 bases from V and 1 base from J, with 11 bases between. Germline CDR1 reads MNHEY; CDR2 reads SVGAGI. The CDR3 length is 15 residues. CDR3 residues: CASSYTGRVNYGYTF. DNA for the CDR3: TGTGCCAGCAGTTACACGGGCAGAGTTAACTATGGCTACACCTTC.

This sequence joins TRBV4-1 and TRBJ2-5; the D gene is possibly TRBD1 (5 bases). Germline CDR1 and CDR2: MGHRA and YSYEKL. Trimming removed 4 bases at V and 3 bases at J, with 12 bases between. This CDR3 has 14 amino acids. CDR3 coding DNA: TGCGCCAGCAGCCCTCAGGGTTTGGAAGAGACCCAGTACTTC. Translation: CASSPQGLEETQYF.

The chain employs TRBV5-1 and TRBJ1-4, with D perhaps TRBD1 (6 bases). The CDR3 has 14 amino acids. Trimming took off 4 bases at V and 4 bases at J, with 11 bases between the two ends. Per the germline V gene, CDR1 is SGHRS and CDR2 is YFSETQ. The chain's CDR3 is CASSPQGSNEKLFF. The CDR3 bases are TGCGCCAGCAGCCCCCAGGGGAGTAATGAAAAACTGTTTTTT.

V gene TRBV11-3 combines with J gene TRBJ1-1, with D possibly matching TRBD1 (5 bases). V was clipped by 7 bases and J by 5 bases, with 14 bases between them. The CDR3 is 13 amino acids. Germline CDR1 reads SGHNT; CDR2 reads YENEEA. This chain's CDR3 is CASTQGHGTEAFF. As DNA, the CDR3 is TGTGCCAGCACCCAGGGTCATGGAACTGAAGCTTTCTTT.

This clone was recorded only once. The rearrangement joins TRBV5-4 to TRBJ2-3; 10 bases match TRBD2. The CDR3 has 16 residues. Per germline, CDR1 SGHNT and CDR2 YYREEE (reference sequence). J gave up 3 bases and V 4 bases, and 8 bases lay outside the gene matches. CDR3 in DNA: TGTGCCAGCAGCCCCCCGTCTAGCGGGGGTACAGATACGCAGTATTTT. This gives the protein CASSPPSSGGTDTQYF.

The J gene is TRBJ2-5, the V gene TRBV5-1; D is possibly TRBD2 (6 bases). The germline gives CDR1 SGHRS, CDR2 YFSETQ. Trimming removed 2 bases from V and 3 bases from J, with 11 bases in between. This CDR3 is 14 amino acids long. CDR3 in amino acids: CASSLYGSEETQYF. In DNA form, the CDR3 reads TGCGCCAGCAGCTTATACGGGAGCGAAGAGACCCAGTACTTC.

V usage is TRBV15 and J usage is TRBJ2-5; unclear D gene. V was trimmed by 2 bases and J by 1 base, leaving 11 bases between them. The CDR3 has 15 amino acids. Germline CDR1 LNHNV, CDR2 YYDKDF (reference sequence). The CDR3 here is CATSRRTLRQETQYF. The CDR3 nucleotides read TGTGCCACCAGCAGACGGACCCTCCGCCAAGAGACCCAGTACTTC.